This TCR beta chain was sequenced during a study of technical replicates of blood from several donors (TCRdb year 2017). Libraries were made using the immunoSEQ multiplex PCR assay. Held by TCRdb, this immuneACCESS table contains in-frame sequences only and omits some clones. Under half of the omission traces to an unresolved V gene where checked; the cause of the rest is unknown. This sample is represented by 85,000 or so clones; 94% of them were singletons. The ten largest clonotypes hold around 0.25% of the sample. Trimming removed 3 bases from V and 0 bases from J, leaving 9 bases between the germline ends. The CDR3 goes from the cysteine to the phenylalanine over 15 residues. Left in the record is the CDR3 DNA by itself, 45 bases read in frame from the first base. Reading the germline V gene gives CDR1 MDHEN and CDR2 SYDVKM. About this clone itself: Its antigen is currently not known. Per-base quality was not reported, and no clone a single base away is much larger than it.

Sequenced: T cells isolated from PBMCs. This sequence was found in a human donor in good health. The chain is assembled from TRBV28 and TRBJ2-4; TRBD1 is a possible D gene, resting on 5 matching bases. The DNA reads TGTGCCAGCAGTTTCCGGACACTAGCCAAAAACATTCAGTACTTC. It translates to CASSFRTLAKNIQYF. Beyond the CDR3, the reference TRBV28 and TRBJ2-4 genes provide the residues; the full variable domain reads: DVKVTQSSRYLVKRTGEKVFLECVQDMDHENMFWYRQDPGLGLRLIYFSYDVKMKEKGDIPEGYSVSREKKERFSLILESASTNQTSMYLCASSFRTLAKNIQYFGAGTRLSVL.